Following are 15 T cell receptor beta chains from one sample sequenced in a study of cytomegalovirus exposure and HLA in healthy donors. PCR employed 60 Vbeta and 13 Jbeta primers. Sequenced by immunoSEQ multiplex PCR; TCRdb stores in-frame clones only, minus some. The table shows over 150,000 clones, with around 77% occurring only once. The sequencing sample was made of PBMCs. The receptors shown here come from a woman in her 30s in good health and CMV-seronegative.

The chain recombines TRBV29-1 with TRBJ1-5; D not resolved. Deletions cut 5 bases from V and 2 bases from J, with 10 bases between. The CDR3 sequence is 13 residues long. The germline V gene encodes CDR1 SQVTM and CDR2 ANQGSEA. The CDR3 coding sequence is TGCAGCGTTCCAGTCGAGGGCAATCAGCCCCAGCATTTT. Amino acid sequence: CSVPVEGNQPQHF. The full variable domain, completed using reference TRBV29-1 and TRBJ1-5, is SAVISQKPSRDICQRGTSLTIQCQVDSQVTMMFWYRQQPGQSLTLIATANQGSEATYESGFVIDKFPISRPNLTFSTLTVSNMSPEDSSIYLCSVPVEGNQPQHFGDGTRLSIL.

The genes are TRBV30 and TRBJ2-7; a possible D gene is TRBD2 (6 bases). From germline, CDR1 is GTSNPN and CDR2 SVGIG (reference sequence). The CDR3 runs 18 residues. Trimming took 0 bases from V and 4 from J, leaving 25 bases between them. The CDR3 nucleotides read TGTGCCTGGAGTGTACGGACTATTGGGATTTACGCGGGATACGAGCAGTACTTC. This encodes CAWSVRTIGIYAGYEQYF.

This chain links TRBV7-6 with TRBJ2-2; weak D call: TRBD1 (5 bases). Germline CDR1 is SGHVS and CDR2 is FNYEAQ. V was trimmed by 5 bases and J by 1 base, leaving 14 bases between them. CDR3 length: 16 amino acids. The CDR3 DNA sequence: TGTGCCAGCAGCCCCGTCACAGGTCGGAACACCGGGGAGCTGTTTTTT. Protein product: CASSPVTGRNTGELFF.

This sequence joins TRBV28 and TRBJ1-1; D is possibly TRBD1 (5 bases). The length of the CDR3 is 16 residues. Germline CDR1 MDHEN, CDR2 SYDVKM. V was cut by 7 bases and J by 6 bases, with 24 bases left in between. The CDR3 loop reads CASTLILYGTLAEAFF. The CDR3 nucleotides are TGTGCCAGCACCTTAATTTTGTACGGGACTCTGGCTGAAGCTTTCTTT.

This clone was seen more than once but under ten times. The CDR3 reads CASSYASGQGNTEAFF. The CDR3 coding sequence is TGTGCCAGCAGTTACGCCTCCGGACAGGGCAACACTGAAGCTTTCTTT. V usage is TRBV6-6 and J usage is TRBJ1-1; 8 bases are shared with TRBD1. The CDR3 extends over 16 amino acids. V was clipped by 2 bases and J by 2 bases; unmatched bases: 7. Germline V gene data show CDR1 as MNHNY and CDR2 as SVGAGI (reference sequence).

This clone was picked up a small number of times. The gene calls are TRBV30 and TRBJ1-1; 8 positions match TRBD1. This CDR3 is built from 14 residues. Germline CDR1 reads GTSNPN; CDR2 reads SVGIG (reference sequence). V shed 0 bases and J 6 bases; nucleotides not matched to a gene: 6. CDR3 in amino acids: CAWSVPQGASEAFF. For the CDR3, the DNA is TGTGCCTGGAGTGTACCGCAGGGGGCTTCTGAAGCTTTCTTT.

The rearrangement uses TRBV5-4 and TRBJ2-7, with 10 bases lining up with TRBD2. CDR3 size: 13 residues. Unmatched junction bases numbered 6, after V lost 6 bases and J lost 6 bases. Germline values: CDR1 SGHNT, CDR2 YYREEE (reference sequence). The CDR3 region has the DNA TGTGCCAGCAAACCCAGCGGGGGGGGCGAGCAGTACTTC. Protein product: CASKPSGGGEQYF.

The gene calls are TRBV9 and TRBJ2-6; no clear D. CDR1 SGDLS and CDR2 YYNGEE come from the germline V gene. V gave up 4 bases and J gave up 2 bases, with 7 bases separating them. CDR3 size: 14 residues. This CDR3 is CASSFTAGANVLTF. The CDR3 DNA follows: TGTGCCAGCAGCTTCACAGCTGGGGCCAACGTCCTGACTTTC.

V usage is TRBV5-5 and J usage is TRBJ1-4; tentatively, D is TRBD1 (6 bases). Germline CDR1 is SGHKS and CDR2 is YYEKEE (reference sequence). V lost 2 bases to trimming and J lost 7 bases, with 12 bases between them. CDR3 size: 14 residues. The CDR3: CASSFVGGAEKLFF. CDR3 DNA sequence: TGTGCCAGCAGCTTTGTTGGGGGGGCTGAAAAACTGTTTTTT.

The chain recombines TRBV11-2 with TRBJ2-2, with TRBD2 matching over 8 bases. There are 15 residues in the CDR3. CDR1 is SGHAT, CDR2 FQNNGV, per germline. V lost 5 bases, J lost 2 bases, and 4 bases stayed unmatched. CDR3 in amino acids: CASSRRGVNTGELFF. The CDR3 DNA is TGTGCCAGCAGCCGGCGGGGGGTTAACACCGGGGAGCTGTTTTTT.

The V gene is TRBV6-5, the J gene TRBJ1-4; D may be TRBD1 (6 bases). This CDR3 contains 12 residues. In germline, CDR1 is MNHEY, CDR2 SVGAGI. Trimming removed 6 bases at V and 8 bases at J, with 10 bases between. The CDR3 here is CASRDSYEKLFF. The CDR3, as DNA: TGTGCCAGCAGGGACAGTTACGAAAAACTGTTTTTT.

The rearrangement joins TRBV5-1 to TRBJ1-5; TRBD1 aligns across 9 bases. Germline loops: CDR1 SGHRS, CDR2 YFSETQ. V gave up 0 bases and J gave up 6 bases; unmatched junction bases: 4. This CDR3 has 15 residues. The CDR3 protein is CASSLEGQGGQPQHF. As DNA, the CDR3 is TGCGCCAGCAGCTTGGAGGGACAGGGAGGTCAGCCCCAGCATTTT.

The chain is built from TRBV6-5 and TRBJ1-2; D possibly corresponds to TRBD1 (5 bases). Trimming removed 8 bases at V and 0 bases at J, with 10 bases between. The length of the CDR3 is 13 residues. Germline V gene lookup returns CDR1 MNHEY and CDR2 SVGAGI. CDR3 amino acids: CASHYRSNYGYTF. The CDR3, as DNA: TGTGCCAGCCACTACAGGTCTAACTATGGCTACACCTTC.

This clone has a handful of counts. J is TRBJ2-2 and V is TRBV6-1; possibly TRBD2 for D (5 bases). The length of the CDR3 is 17 residues. The V gene lost 1 base and the J gene lost 6 bases, with 18 bases spanning the gap. Germline lookup yields CDR1 MNHNS and CDR2 SASEGT. CDR3: CASSEVAGQERAGELFF. CDR3 coding DNA: TGTGCCAGCAGTGAAGTGGCCGGGCAGGAGAGGGCCGGGGAGCTGTTTTTT.

This clone has just a few counts. This chain joins TRBV6-6 and TRBJ2-7; possibly TRBD2 for D (6 bases). The CDR3 totals 12 residues. The V gene lost 6 bases and the J gene lost 1 base, with 7 bases spanning the gap. Germline lookup yields CDR1 MNHNY and CDR2 SVGAGI (reference sequence). The CDR3 region has the DNA TGTGCCAGCAGGGGGGGATCCTACGAGCAGTACTTC. It is translated as CASRGGSYEQYF.